This T cell receptor (beta chain) was sequenced in a study of siplizumab effects on memory and regulatory T cells (dated by TCRdb to the late 2010s). A note on the overall study: The effect of the anti-CD2 antibody siplizumab on alloreactive T-cell subsets was examined in allogeneic mixed lymphocyte reactions constructed from human PBMCs.

The full study reports these points: Whether proliferating Tregs from siplizumab cultures were suppressive was not functionally confirmed. Of the alloreactive CD4+ clones that could be mapped, the Treg-derived share averaged 68.8% with siplizumab compared with under 35% in control reactions. Because sequences at frequencies below about 10^-5 were poorly captured, only a minor fraction of alloreactive clones could be mapped back to unstimulated subsets. Compared with memory T cells, unstimulated naive T cells appeared more diverse, and naive cells seemed to make a substantial contribution to the alloresponse. Siplizumab significantly lowered the cumulative frequency of alloreactive sequences that could be traced to unstimulated CD4+ memory T cells. About 75-95% of proliferating CD4+ or CD8+ clones could not be given a naive or memory phenotype.

This clone was seen only a few times. Its binding antigen is unknown. No base-level quality is on record; no much larger clone is a single base apart. The library was prepared using the immunoSEQ multiplex PCR assay. Approximately 10^5 TCR templates per sample were assayed by the deep sequencing platform. Genomic DNA extracted from sorted T cells was used for TCRbeta CDR3 sequencing. The paper's data handling went like this. The R programming language was used for clonal analysis of the TCRbeta CDR3 data. Alloreactive CD4+ and CD8+ clones were identified by comparing unstimulated samples to CFSE-low samples taken after the reaction. Alloreactive CD4+ clones were assigned to regulatory or non-regulatory origin by matching sequences to sorted unstimulated Treg and non-Treg repertoires. The immuneACCESS repertoire file appears here via TCRdb, limited to in-frame rearrangements. These files lack a portion of the clones; in checked studies, under half of the deficit traces to unresolved V genes, and the cause of the others is not known. Clone size and V and J calls were adopted from that table, with D and trimming inferred from the DNA. This sample gives about 40,000 clones in total; more than 70% of them show up just once. The ten largest account for 0.2% to 0.3% of the sample.

In three donor pairs, further sequencing was done on unstimulated CD8+ naive, CD4+ memory, CD8+ TEMRA, CD4+ naive and CD8+ effector memory subsets. Sorted unstimulated T cells and proliferating T cells recovered from mixed lymphocyte reactions underwent TCRbeta CDR3 sequencing. Fresh whole blood from 9 to 11 HLA-typed healthy donors was used to isolate PBMCs. The specimen was naive CD4+ T cells sorted from blood. The cell subset or site tag for this specimen amounts to: unstimulated naive T cells. The TCR was taken from a human donor in good health.

This receptor has the CDR3 CASTRDRYSNQPQHF. The DNA is TGTGCCAGCACCAGGGACAGGTATAGCAATCAGCCCCAGCATTTT. The V and J genes are TRBV2 and TRBJ1-5; 8 bases in between match TRBD1. The germline V gene specifies SNHLY as CDR1 and FYNNEI as CDR2. From the cysteine up to the phenylalanine, the CDR3 has a length of 15 residues. Only the CDR3 DNA is retained, 45 bases long and in frame from the first base. V lost 7 bases and J lost 0 bases, and the count of bases not matched to a germline gene is 5.